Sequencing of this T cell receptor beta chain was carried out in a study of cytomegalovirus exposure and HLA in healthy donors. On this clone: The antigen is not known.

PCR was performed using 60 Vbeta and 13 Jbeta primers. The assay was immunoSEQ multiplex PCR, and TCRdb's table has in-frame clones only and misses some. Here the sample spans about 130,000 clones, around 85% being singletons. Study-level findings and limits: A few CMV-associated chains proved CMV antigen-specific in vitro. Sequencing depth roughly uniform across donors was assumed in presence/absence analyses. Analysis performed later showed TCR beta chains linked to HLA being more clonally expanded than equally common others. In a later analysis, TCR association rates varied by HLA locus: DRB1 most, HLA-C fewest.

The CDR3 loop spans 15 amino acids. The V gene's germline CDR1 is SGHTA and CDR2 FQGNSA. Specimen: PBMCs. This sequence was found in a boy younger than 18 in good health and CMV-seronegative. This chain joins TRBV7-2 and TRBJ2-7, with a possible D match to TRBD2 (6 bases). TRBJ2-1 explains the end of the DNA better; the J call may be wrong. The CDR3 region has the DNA TGTGCCAGCAGCTTAGGAACGGGGGTATACAATGAGCAGTTCTTC. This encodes CASSLGTGVYNEQFF.